Detailed here is one TCR beta chain. Antigen unknown. The record originates from a study of T cell responses to AZD1222 COVID-19 vaccine. Points from the study as a whole: Just a handful of AZD1222 recipients tested seropositive at baseline. Every sample of the repertoires postdated the peak T cell response. There were vaccine-associated CD4 TCRs across spike, dominant at 160-218 and 743-854.

The assay was immunoSEQ multiplex PCR, and TCRdb's table has in-frame clones only and misses some. This table holds roughly 100,000 clones, roughly 88% found once. The V and J ends lost 0 bases and 2 bases respectively, with 10 bases between them. The germline CDR1 and CDR2 sequences are MNHEY and SVGAGI. CDR3 length: 15 residues. This chain uses TRBV6-5 with TRBJ1-1; D gene ambiguous. The sequencing here drew on peripheral blood, taken on day 0 of AZD1222 vaccination. The receptor was derived from an adult in good health. CDR3 amino acids: CASSYSSSQNTEAFF. CDR3 in DNA: TGTGCCAGCAGTTACTCATCCAGCCAAAACACTGAAGCTTTCTTT.